This T cell receptor (beta chain) was profiled in a study of CD8+ T cells in alopecia areata. RNA, once extracted, was reverse transcribed into cDNA for use as the sequencing template. The method was immunoSEQ multiplex PCR; TCRdb's version includes in-frame clones alone and lacks a portion of them. The data show under 200,000 clones, around 71% seen once. The germline V and J ends were trimmed by 7 bases and 4 bases, with 14 bases remaining between them. In germline, CDR1 is SQVTM, CDR2 ANQGSEA. The length of the CDR3 is 13 residues. Indicated treatment: oral pan-JAK inhibitor, 5-10 mg twice daily. Sorted populations comprised CD4+ and CD8+ T cells obtained from PBMCs.

V is TRBV29-1 and J is TRBJ2-1; D may match TRBD1 or TRBD2 (6 bases each). The material sequenced was CD4+ T cells sorted from blood, taken at week 4, from a patient treated with tofacitinib. The clonotype originates from a human donor with alopecia areata. Here the CDR3 reads CSALPGAYNEQFF. The CDR3, as DNA: TGCAGCGCCCTCCCGGGGGCTTACAATGAGCAGTTCTTC.